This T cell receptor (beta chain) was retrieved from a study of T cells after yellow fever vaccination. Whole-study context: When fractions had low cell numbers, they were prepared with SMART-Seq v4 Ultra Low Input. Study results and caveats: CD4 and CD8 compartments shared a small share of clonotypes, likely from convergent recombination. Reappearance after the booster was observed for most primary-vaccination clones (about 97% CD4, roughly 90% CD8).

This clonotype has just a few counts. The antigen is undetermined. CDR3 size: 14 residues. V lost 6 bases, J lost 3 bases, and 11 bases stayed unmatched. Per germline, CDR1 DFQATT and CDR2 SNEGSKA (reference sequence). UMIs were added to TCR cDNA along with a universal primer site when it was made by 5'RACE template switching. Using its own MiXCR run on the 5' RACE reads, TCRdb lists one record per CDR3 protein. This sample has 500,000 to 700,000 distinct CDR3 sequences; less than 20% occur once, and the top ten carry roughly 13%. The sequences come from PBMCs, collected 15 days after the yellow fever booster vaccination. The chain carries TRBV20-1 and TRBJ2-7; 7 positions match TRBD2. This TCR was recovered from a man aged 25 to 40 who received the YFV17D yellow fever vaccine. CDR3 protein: CSAPGGTSVYEQYF. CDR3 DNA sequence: TGCAGTGCGCCGGGGGGTACTAGCGTCTACGAGCAGTACTTC.